This T cell receptor (beta chain) comes out of a study of cytomegalovirus exposure and HLA in healthy donors. Germline loops: CDR1 MDHEN, CDR2 SYDVKM. The V gene lost 6 bases and the J gene lost 7 bases, with 16 bases spanning the gap. This CDR3 has 14 residues. PCR amplification relied on 60 Vbeta primers (plus 13 Jbeta primers). Profiled with immunoSEQ multiplex PCR; TCRdb holds only in-frame clones, not every one. The repertoire has 120,000 to 150,000 clones, almost 80% of them found once; the top ten carry roughly 6.7%. The specimen was PBMCs. The chain has TRBV28 and TRBJ2-1, with D perhaps TRBD2 (6 bases). The TCR sequence derives from a middle-aged woman in good health and CMV-seropositive. The CDR3 region has the DNA TGTGCCAGCAGCCCAGGACTACTTACGAATGAGCAGTTCTTC. Protein product: CASSPGLLTNEQFF.